The sequence of this T cell receptor (beta chain) was determined in a study of human T cells and chemical hapten exposure. As for the study in general: Read at 6 days, the patch tests placed 0.01% DPC on the upper back. Study-level points and caveats: TCRs whose frequency exceeded 1 in 1000 remained the same following DPC sensitization.

TCRdb re-analysed the RACE reads in MiXCR, keeping a single row per CDR3 protein. The sample includes roughly 200,000 distinct CDR3 sequences, around 22% of them seen just once. In this sample, this clonotype turned up a few times. Its antigen is still unknown. Time point in this sample: patch test 1, 2 weeks after DPC sensitization. Specified treatment: therapeutic diphenylcyclopropenone sensitization with weekly scalp DPC. At every patch-test visit, blood was drawn before the patch test was applied. Alopecia patients deemed DPC-suitable, aged 18 to 70, excluding pregnancy. V was clipped by 2 bases and J by 7 bases; unmatched bases: 10. Germline V lookup: CDR1 MGHRA, CDR2 YSYEKL. The CDR3 is 17 residues long.

The source is a woman aged 50 to 65 with alopecia areata. Some clones in this sample may be carry-over from other donors' samples. Sequences were derived from whole blood, sampled in connection with sensitization to the hapten diphenylcyclopropenone (DPC). This rearrangement joins TRBV4-1 to TRBJ2-7, with 14 bases that match TRBD2. The CDR3 is CASSQLDMGLAGEEQYF. CDR3 coding DNA: TGCGCCAGCAGCCAACTAGACATGGGACTAGCGGGAGAGGAGCAGTACTTC.